This T cell receptor (beta chain) was captured by sequencing in a study of T cells after yellow fever vaccination. This clonotype was counted many times. TCRdb called the 5' RACE reads again in MiXCR, with one record for every CDR3 protein. The sample includes roughly 30,000 distinct CDR3 sequences, roughly a tenth of them seen just once. Trimming at V came to 2 bases and at J to 1 base, leaving 4 bases not matched to a gene. CDR3 length: 16 residues. Germline CDR1 and CDR2: MNHEY and SMNVEV (reference sequence). This TCR came from a young man who received the YFV17D yellow fever vaccine. The gene calls are TRBV27 and TRBJ2-1, with 8 bases aligning to TRBD2. Sequenced here: PBMCs, either bulk or a sorted T-cell subset (CD4+, CD8+, memory, or dextramer-sorted; not recorded which), sampled around 16 days after the first yellow fever vaccination. The CDR3 loop reads CASSLRRGDSYNEQFF. The CDR3 DNA reads TGTGCCAGCAGTTTACGGCGGGGGGATTCCTACAATGAGCAGTTCTTC.